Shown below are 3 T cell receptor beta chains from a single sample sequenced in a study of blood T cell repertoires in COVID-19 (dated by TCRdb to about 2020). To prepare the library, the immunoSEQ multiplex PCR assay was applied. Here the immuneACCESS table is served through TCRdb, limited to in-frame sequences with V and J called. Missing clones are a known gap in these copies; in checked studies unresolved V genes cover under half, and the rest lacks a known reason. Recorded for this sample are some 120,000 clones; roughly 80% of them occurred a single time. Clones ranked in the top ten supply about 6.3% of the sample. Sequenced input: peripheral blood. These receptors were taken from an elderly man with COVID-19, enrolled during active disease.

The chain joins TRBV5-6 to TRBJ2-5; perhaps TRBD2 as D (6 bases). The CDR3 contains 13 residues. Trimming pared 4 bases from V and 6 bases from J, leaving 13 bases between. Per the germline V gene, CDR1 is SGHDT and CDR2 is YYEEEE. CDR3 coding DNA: TGTGCCAGCAGCCCCTGGAGGGAAAAGACCCAGTACTTC. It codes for CASSPWREKTQYF.

In nucleotides, the CDR3 is TGTGCCAGCAGTCGGCTGGCAGGGGATAACACCGGGGAGCTGTTTTTT. Translation: CASSRLAGDNTGELFF. J is TRBJ2-2 and V is TRBV28, with D possibly matching TRBD1 (6 bases). The CDR3 consists of 16 residues. CDR1 is MDHEN and CDR2 is SYDVKM in the germline V gene. Trimming shortened V by 5 bases and J by 2 bases, and 15 bases separated the two germline ends. The variable domain in full, with the rest retrieved from reference TRBV28 and TRBJ2-2, is DVKVTQSSRYLVKRTGEKVFLECVQDMDHENMFWYRQDPGLGLRLIYFSYDVKMKEKGDIPEGYSVSREKKERFSLILESASTNQTSMYLCASSRLAGDNTGELFFGEGSRLTVL.

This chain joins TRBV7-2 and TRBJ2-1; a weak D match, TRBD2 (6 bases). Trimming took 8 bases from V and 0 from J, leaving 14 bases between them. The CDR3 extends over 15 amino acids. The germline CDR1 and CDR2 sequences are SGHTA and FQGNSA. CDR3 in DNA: TGTGCCAGCGTATATCTAGCGAGCTCCTACAATGAGCAGTTCTTC. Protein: CASVYLASSYNEQFF.